This TCR beta chain originates from a study of CD8 T cells in ankylosing spondylitis. TCRdb independently ran MiXCR on the 5' RACE reads; one entry per CDR3 protein. The profile shows under 170,000 distinct CDR3 sequences, around 43% of them singletons. In its sample, this clonotype was seen a few times. As yet, its antigen is unknown. General study findings and limits: Ankylosing spondylitis blood seemed to carry a telltale TCR beta motif made of roughly eight highly homologous variants.

CDR3 size: 16 residues. V was clipped by 4 bases and J by 1 base, with 16 bases between them. The chain has TRBV12-3 or TRBV12-4 and TRBJ1-1; D is uncertain. Material for sequencing was synovial fluid, either unsorted or a sorted T cell fraction (not recorded which). The sequence derives from a male donor with ankylosing spondylitis. CDR3 loop: CASSSPRKAANTEAFF. The CDR3 DNA is TGTGCCAGCAGTTCGCCGCGGAAGGCCGCGAACACTGAAGCTTTCTTT.